Shown below are 18 T cell receptor beta chains from a single sample sequenced in a study of persistence of HIV-infected CD4 T cells. Stimulation used 10 ug/mL lysate from CMV-infected fibroblasts. Memory cells lacking CD40L and CD69 with high CD45RO were sorted. This was the immunoSEQ version 4 assay in survey mode. The table came from immunoSEQ multiplex PCR; TCRdb's copy has only in-frame clones and leaves some out. The sample yields 45,000 to 55,000 clones, around 75% seen once. These receptors have no identified antigens. The material sequenced was CD4+ T cells sorted from PBMCs after 18-hour stimulation, taken from a patient who received antiretroviral therapy. All receptors derive from an adult man with HIV who was CMV-seropositive.

V usage is TRBV10-3 and J usage is TRBJ2-1, with a tentative D call TRBD1 (6 bases). CDR1 ENHRY and CDR2 SYGVKD come from the germline V gene. V lost 2 bases and J lost 6, with 11 bases in between. The CDR3 runs to 14 residues. The CDR3 here is CAISEGQLTNEQFF. CDR3 bases: TGTGCCATCAGTGAGGGACAGCTAACCAATGAGCAGTTCTTC.

The chain combines TRBV12-3 or TRBV12-4 with TRBJ2-3; TRBD1 is a possible D gene (6 bases). The CDR3 is 12 residues long. V was cut by 6 bases and J by 5 bases, with 9 bases left in between. In DNA, the CDR3 is TGTGCCAGCAGCCTCAGGGGAGATACGCAGTATTTT. Translated: CASSLRGDTQYF.

The rearrangement joins TRBV7-9 to TRBJ2-7, with a possible D match to TRBD2 (5 bases). CDR3 length: 14 residues. V was cut by 1 base and J by 0 bases, with 7 bases left in between. Germline V CDR1 and CDR2: SEHNR, FQNEAQ (reference sequence). The CDR3: CASSLGGNSYEQYF. CDR3 nucleotides: TGTGCCAGCAGCTTAGGAGGGAACTCCTACGAGCAGTACTTC.

The chain couples TRBV6-5 to TRBJ2-7; unclear D gene. The CDR3 consists of 14 residues. V was cut by 0 bases and J by 3 bases, with 9 bases left in between. Looked up from germline, CDR1 is MNHEY and CDR2 is SVGAGI. Here the CDR3 reads CASSYSGLHYEQYF. The CDR3 DNA reads TGTGCCAGCAGTTACTCGGGTCTCCACTACGAGCAGTACTTC.

The chain is built from TRBV29-1 and TRBJ2-5; a possible D gene is TRBD1 (6 bases). Trimming cost V 4 bases and J 4 bases, with 19 bases left between them. CDR1 and CDR2 (germline): SQVTM, ANQGSEA. The CDR3 runs 15 residues. CDR3 coding DNA: TGCAGCGTTGCCGGACAGTACGTGAAAGGAGAGACCCAGTACTTC. Its translation: CSVAGQYVKGETQYF.

This rearrangement joins TRBV6-5 to TRBJ1-1; maybe TRBD1 (5 bases). V lost 7 bases and J lost 2, with 17 bases in between. CDR3 length equals 15 residues. Germline V CDR1 and CDR2: MNHEY, SVGAGI. The chain's CDR3 is CASTIQTDLNTEAFF. CDR3 DNA: TGTGCCAGCACTATACAGACAGATTTAAACACTGAAGCTTTCTTT.

V usage is TRBV15 and J usage is TRBJ2-7; perhaps TRBD1 as D (6 bases). CDR3 length: 14 amino acids. The ends were cut back, 5 bases at V and 1 base at J, with 12 bases in the middle. Germline V gene data show CDR1 as LNHNV and CDR2 as YYDKDF (reference sequence). The CDR3 DNA sequence: TGTGCCACCAGCGTTGGCGGACAGTCCTACGAGCAGTACTTC. Translation: CATSVGGQSYEQYF.

The gene calls are TRBV9 and TRBJ2-3; 7 bases line up with TRBD2. Per germline, CDR1 SGDLS and CDR2 YYNGEE. After removal of 0 bases from V and 4 bases from J, the junction contained 14 bases not matched to a gene. This CDR3 region has 18 residues. CDR3 amino acids: CASSVGTGRSLWSDTQYF. The CDR3 DNA follows: TGTGCCAGCAGCGTAGGAACCGGGAGGAGCCTTTGGTCAGATACGCAGTATTTT.

The chain employs TRBV4-2 and TRBJ2-7; D gene ambiguous. Germline V gene sequence: CDR1 LGHNA, CDR2 YNFKEQ. The V and J ends lost 3 bases and 0 bases respectively, with 12 bases between them. This CDR3 region has 15 residues. CDR3 in amino acids: CASSQELTDSYEQYF. In DNA form, the CDR3 reads TGTGCCAGCAGCCAGGAGCTAACTGACTCCTACGAGCAGTACTTC.

The chain uses TRBV10-3 and TRBJ2-3; D unresolved. The CDR3 totals 14 residues. In germline, CDR1 is ENHRY, CDR2 SYGVKD. Trimming removed 7 bases from V and 0 bases from J, with 11 bases in between. For the CDR3, the DNA is TGTGCCATCAAGCCAGTGGGAAGCACAGATACGCAGTATTTT. As protein: CAIKPVGSTDTQYF.

This sequence joins TRBV7-2 and TRBJ2-7, with D perhaps matching TRBD2 (5 bases). The ends were cut back, 7 bases at V and 6 bases at J, with 19 bases in the middle. This CDR3 is built from 14 residues. Germline V gene sequence: CDR1 SGHTA, CDR2 FQGNSA. CDR3 sequence reads: CASIQVLGAGEQYF. The CDR3 bases are TGTGCCAGCATCCAGGTTCTGGGCGCGGGCGAGCAGTACTTC.

The J gene is TRBJ2-4, the V gene TRBV5-6; 11 bases match TRBD1. Germline values: CDR1 SGHDT, CDR2 YYEEEE. This CDR3 is 15 amino acids long. Trimming cost V 8 bases and J 0 bases; bases outside gene matches: 4. CDR3: CASGQGAGAKNIQYF. The CDR3 coding sequence is TGTGCCAGTGGACAGGGGGCAGGAGCCAAAAACATTCAGTACTTC.

The rearrangement joins TRBV7-2 to TRBJ2-7; D remains ambiguous. V dropped 1 base and J dropped 2 bases, with 9 bases sitting between them. CDR1 is SGHTA, CDR2 FQGNSA, per germline. This CDR3 has 14 amino acids. DNA for the CDR3: TGTGCCAGCAGCTTAGACTCGGCAGCCTACGAGCAGTACTTC. It encodes CASSLDSAAYEQYF.

The rearrangement links TRBV7-2 to TRBJ2-3, with D maybe TRBD2 (7 bases). The germline V gene has CDR1 SGHTA and CDR2 FQGNSA. This CDR3 comprises 16 residues. The V end was cut by 2 bases, the J end by 1 base, with 13 bases between. The CDR3 sequence is CASSLRGGRGTDTQYF. In nucleotides, the CDR3 is TGTGCCAGCAGCTTAAGGGGGGGCCGAGGCACAGATACGCAGTATTTT.

The rearrangement joins TRBV7-8 to TRBJ1-4; TRBD1 is a possible D gene (5 bases). Germline CDR1 SGHVS, CDR2 FQNEAQ. This CDR3 region has 16 residues. The V and J ends lost 1 base and 0 bases respectively, with 9 bases between them. CDR3 amino acids: CASSLEGDATNEKLFF. CDR3 in DNA: TGTGCCAGCAGCTTAGAAGGGGATGCAACTAATGAAAAACTGTTTTTT.

The V and J genes are TRBV7-2 and TRBJ1-1, with D hard to call. V dropped 2 bases and J dropped 8 bases, with 12 bases sitting between them. The germline V gene encodes CDR1 SGHTA and CDR2 FQGNSA. This CDR3 has 13 residues. The CDR3 here is CASSLFRGYEAFF. The CDR3 DNA follows: TGTGCCAGCAGCTTATTCCGGGGTTACGAAGCTTTCTTT. Looking up the rest from reference TRBV7-2 and TRBJ1-1 gives the full variable domain: GAGVSQSPSNKVTEKGKDVELRCDPISGHTALYWYRQSLGQGLEFLIYFQGNSAPDKSGLPSDRFSAERTGGSVSTLTIQRTQQEDSAVYLCASSLFRGYEAFFGQGTRLTVV.

The rearrangement joins TRBV7-6 to TRBJ2-1, with TRBD2 identical over 7 bases. After removal of 1 base from V and 9 bases from J, the junction contained 6 bases not matched to a gene. CDR1 is SGHVS and CDR2 is FNYEAQ in the germline V gene. This CDR3 region has 14 residues. The CDR3 spells CASSLGLAQTEQFF. The CDR3 bases are TGTGCCAGCAGCTTAGGACTAGCCCAGACTGAGCAGTTCTTC.

This clone was observed once. J is TRBJ2-2 and V is TRBV5-1; D call uncertain. Germline loops: CDR1 SGHRS, CDR2 YFSETQ. The CDR3 has 16 amino acids. V was trimmed by 4 bases and J by 0 bases, leaving 13 bases between them. The CDR3 DNA sequence: TGCGCCAGCAGCCCGATGACAACTTCGAACACCGGGGAGCTGTTTTTT. Its translation: CASSPMTTSNTGELFF.